This TCR beta chain was sequenced during a study of blood T cell repertoires in COVID-19. Looked up from germline, CDR1 is LGHDT and CDR2 is YNNKEL (reference sequence). The V end was cut by 4 bases, the J end by 3 bases, with 6 bases between. The CDR3 loop spans 13 amino acids. In its sample, this clone was seen once. Measured with immunoSEQ multiplex PCR; TCRdb has only the in-frame clones, and not every one. Of about 140,000 clones in the sample, roughly 73% were seen once. The V and J genes are TRBV3-1 (or the pseudogene TRBV3-2) and TRBJ2-2; D not resolved. The receptor was isolated from a woman between 45 and 65 years old with active or convalescent COVID-19. Specimen: peripheral blood. CDR3 DNA: TGTGCCAGCAGCCCTCCGTACACCGGGGAGCTGTTTTTT. It encodes CASSPPYTGELFF.